This T cell receptor (beta chain) was recovered during a study of vaccination and CD4 T cells after COVID-19. Study in general: With a range of 35 to 161, the median interval from diagnosis to drawing post-COVID samples was less than 130 days. Points from the study as a whole: With convalescent patients, a median approximately 86% of reactive clones emerged solely after vaccination.

TCRdb reanalysed the PCR reads using MiXCR and keeps one entry per CDR3 protein. The sample has just under 30,000 distinct CDR3 sequences, almost 50% seen once. Germline V gene data show CDR1 as MDHEN and CDR2 as SYDVKM. The CDR3 spans 14 residues. The ends were cut back, 7 bases at V and 0 bases at J, with 12 bases in the middle. A note on this clonotype: The antigen is unknown.

Noted time point: late sampling 161 to 241 days after vaccination in a few convalescent patients. The chain uses TRBV28 and TRBJ1-1; unclear D gene. This receptor was obtained from a human donor who had recovered from COVID-19. The sample in question was CD4+ T cells from blood, obtained about 7 months after SARS-CoV-2 vaccination. CDR3 DNA sequence: TGTGCCAGCACCACTGCTCCAATGAACACTGAAGCTTTCTTT. Protein sequence: CASTTAPMNTEAFF.